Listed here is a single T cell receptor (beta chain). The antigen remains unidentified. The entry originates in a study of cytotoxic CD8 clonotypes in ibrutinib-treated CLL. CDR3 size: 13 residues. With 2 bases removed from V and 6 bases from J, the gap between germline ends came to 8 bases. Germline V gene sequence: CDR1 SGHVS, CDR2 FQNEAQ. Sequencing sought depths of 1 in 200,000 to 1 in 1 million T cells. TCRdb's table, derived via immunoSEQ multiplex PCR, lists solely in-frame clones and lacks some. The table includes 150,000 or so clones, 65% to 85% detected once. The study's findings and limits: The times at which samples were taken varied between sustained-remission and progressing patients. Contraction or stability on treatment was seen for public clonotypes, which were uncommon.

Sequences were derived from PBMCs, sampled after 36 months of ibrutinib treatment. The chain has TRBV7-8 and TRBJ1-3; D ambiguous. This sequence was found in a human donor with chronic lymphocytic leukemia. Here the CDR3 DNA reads TGTGCCAGCAGCTTAACCACCATAAACACCATATATTTT. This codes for CASSLTTINTIYF.